These T cell receptor beta chains were read from a single sample in a study of shared clonotypes between healthy human individuals. Assay: immunoSEQ multiplex PCR; the TCRdb copy retains only in-frame clones and omits some. Among 2 million to 2.5 million clones, roughly 93% were seen once, and the ten largest hold 0.39%. The sample consisted of naive CD4+ T cells from PBMCs. The source of these receptors is a man aged 18 to 29 in good health. Some clones in this sample may be carry-over from other donors' samples. The CDR3 runs from the conserved cysteine through the conserved F or W. A D gene is named only where the DNA matches it firmly. Clone size is shown for a subset of rows, as once, few, many or a class of expanded clone.

J gene	V gene	D gene	clone size	CDR3 protein	CDR3 DNA
TRBJ1-3	TRBV6-5	TRBD1	-	CASTRRTGDLTIYF	TGTGCCAGCACCAGAAGGACAGGGGATCTCACCATATATTTT
TRBJ1-1	TRBV7-9	-	few	CASSRHGTEAFF	TGTGCCAGCAGCAGACATGGGACTGAAGCTTTCTTT
TRBJ1-4	TRBV2	-	-	CASRANRDEKLFF	TGTGCCAGCAGAGCCAACAGGGATGAAAAACTGTTTTTT
TRBJ2-1	TRBV5-4	TRBD2	-	CASSSDLAGAVYNEQFF	TGTGCCAGCAGCTCCGACTTAGCGGGAGCGGTCTACAATGAGCAGTTCTTC
TRBJ2-7	TRBV5-1	TRBD1	-	CASSKGQEYEQYF	TGCGCCAGCAGCAAGGGACAGGAATACGAGCAGTACTTC
TRBJ1-5	TRBV28	TRBD1	-	CASSRGQGVGQPQHF	TGTGCCAGCAGTAGGGGACAGGGGGTCGGTCAGCCCCAGCATTTT
TRBJ1-1	TRBV27	-	-	CASSPRFGGFSEAFF	TGTGCCAGCAGCCCCCGGTTCGGCGGTTTCTCTGAAGCTTTCTTT
TRBJ2-1	TRBV5-1	-	-	CASSLGAFNEQFF	TGCGCCAGCAGCTTGGGGGCATTCAATGAGCAGTTCTTC
TRBJ2-4	TRBV5-6	-	few	CASSFRITGGKNIQYF	TGTGCCAGCAGCTTCCGGATCACCGGAGGCAAAAACATTCAGTACTTC
TRBJ2-1	TRBV30	TRBD2	-	CAWSVRASGPRPYNEQFF	TGTGCCTGGAGTGTAAGGGCTAGCGGCCCGAGGCCTTACAATGAGCAGTTCTTC
TRBJ1-1	TRBV28	-	-	CASSLRRRLNTEAFF	TGTGCCAGCAGTTTGAGAAGGCGCCTGAACACTGAAGCTTTCTTT
TRBJ2-2	TRBV28	-	once	CASSRMMAGFRTGELFF	TGTGCCAGCAGTCGCATGATGGCTGGGTTTAGGACCGGGGAGCTGTTTTTT
TRBJ2-2	TRBV30	-	-	CAWSPTGTGELFF	TGTGCCTGGAGTCCGACAGGCACCGGGGAGCTGTTTTTT
TRBJ2-7	TRBV30	-	-	CAWGPIGEQYF	TGTGCCTGGGGTCCGATCGGAGAGCAGTACTTC
TRBJ2-2	TRBV7-3	-	-	CASTHSGNTGELFF	TGTGCCAGCACCCATAGCGGAAACACCGGGGAGCTGTTTTTT
TRBJ1-5	TRBV6-1	-	few	CASSEGGGLYSNQPQHF	TGTGCCAGCAGTGAGGGAGGCGGCCTATATAGCAATCAGCCCCAGCATTTT
TRBJ2-2	TRBV29-1	-	-	CSVDSGETGELFF	TGCAGCGTTGACTCTGGAGAAACCGGGGAGCTGTTTTTT
TRBJ1-2	TRBV6-5	-	-	CASSSRGEANYGYTF	TGTGCCAGCAGTTCCCGGGGGGAGGCTAACTATGGCTACACCTTC
TRBJ2-7	TRBV11-2	TRBD2	once	CASSPRTSGKVYEQYF	TGTGCCAGCAGCCCTCGGACTAGCGGGAAGGTCTACGAGCAGTACTTC
TRBJ2-5	TRBV7-8	-	-	CASSSGQQETQYF	TGTGCCAGCAGCTCAGGACAGCAAGAGACCCAGTACTTC
TRBJ1-5	TRBV7-2	-	-	CASSLLDQPQHF	TGTGCCAGCAGCTTACTTGATCAGCCCCAGCATTTT
TRBJ2-3	TRBV7-2	-	-	CASSLGGAKLTDTQYF	TGTGCCAGCAGCTTAGGTGGGGCTAAGCTCACAGATACGCAGTATTTT
TRBJ1-1	TRBV14	TRBD1	-	CASSPPGTGATEAFF	TGTGCCAGCAGCCCCCCAGGGACAGGGGCGACTGAAGCTTTCTTT
TRBJ2-1	TRBV6-6	TRBD2	-	CASRRRLAGADEQFF	TGTGCCAGCAGGAGAAGACTAGCGGGAGCTGATGAGCAGTTCTTC
TRBJ2-7	TRBV10-2	-	once	CASSAGTLNYEQYF	TGCGCCAGCAGTGCCGGGACACTAAACTACGAGCAGTACTTC